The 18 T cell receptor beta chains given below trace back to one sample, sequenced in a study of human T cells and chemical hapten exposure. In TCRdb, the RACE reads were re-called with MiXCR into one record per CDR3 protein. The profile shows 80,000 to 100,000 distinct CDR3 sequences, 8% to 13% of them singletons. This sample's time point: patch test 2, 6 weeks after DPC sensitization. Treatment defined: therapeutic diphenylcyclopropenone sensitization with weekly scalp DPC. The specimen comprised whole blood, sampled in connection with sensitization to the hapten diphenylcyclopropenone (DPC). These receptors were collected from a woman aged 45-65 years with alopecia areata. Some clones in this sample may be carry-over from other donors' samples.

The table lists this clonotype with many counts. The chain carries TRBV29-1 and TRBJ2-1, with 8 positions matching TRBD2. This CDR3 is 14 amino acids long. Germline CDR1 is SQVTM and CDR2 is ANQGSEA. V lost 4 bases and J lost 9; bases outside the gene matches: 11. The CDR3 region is CSVVPPGGSGEQFF. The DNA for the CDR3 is TGCAGCGTTGTGCCCCCGGGAGGGAGCGGTGAGCAGTTCTTC.

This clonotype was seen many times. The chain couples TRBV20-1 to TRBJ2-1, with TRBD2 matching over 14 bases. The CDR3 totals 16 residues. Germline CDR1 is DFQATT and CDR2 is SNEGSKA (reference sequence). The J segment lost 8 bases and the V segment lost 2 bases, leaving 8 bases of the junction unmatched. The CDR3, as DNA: TGCAGTGCTAGACCTAGACTAGCGGGAGGGAAAGATGAGCAGTTCTTC. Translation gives CSARPRLAGGKDEQFF.

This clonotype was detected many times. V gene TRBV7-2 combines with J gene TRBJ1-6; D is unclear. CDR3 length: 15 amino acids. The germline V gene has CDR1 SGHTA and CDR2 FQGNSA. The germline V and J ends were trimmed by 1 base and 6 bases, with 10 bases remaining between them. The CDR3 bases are TGTGCCAGCAGCTTAGAATCAGGACTTAATTCACCCCTCCACTTT. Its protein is CASSLESGLNSPLHF.

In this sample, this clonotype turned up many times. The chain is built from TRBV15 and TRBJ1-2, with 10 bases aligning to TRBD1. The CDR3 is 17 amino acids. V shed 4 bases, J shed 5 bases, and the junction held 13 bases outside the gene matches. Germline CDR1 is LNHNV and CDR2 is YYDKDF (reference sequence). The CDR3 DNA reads TGTGCCACCAGCACTAGACAGGGGGCGTTGGAAGTTTATGGCTACACCTTC. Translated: CATSTRQGALEVYGYTF.

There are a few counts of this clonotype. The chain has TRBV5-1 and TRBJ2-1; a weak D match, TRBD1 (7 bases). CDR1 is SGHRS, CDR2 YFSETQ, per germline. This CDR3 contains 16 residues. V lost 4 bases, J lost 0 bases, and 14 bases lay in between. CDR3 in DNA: TGCGCCAGCAGCCGGGAGACAGGGCCCTCCTACAATGAGCAGTTCTTC. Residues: CASSRETGPSYNEQFF.

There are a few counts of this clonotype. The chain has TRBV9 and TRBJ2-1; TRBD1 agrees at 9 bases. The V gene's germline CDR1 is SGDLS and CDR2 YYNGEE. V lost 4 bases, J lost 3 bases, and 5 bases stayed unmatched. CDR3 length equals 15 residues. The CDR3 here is CASSTGTGNYNEQFF. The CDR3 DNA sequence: TGTGCCAGCAGCACCGGGACAGGGAACTACAATGAGCAGTTCTTC.

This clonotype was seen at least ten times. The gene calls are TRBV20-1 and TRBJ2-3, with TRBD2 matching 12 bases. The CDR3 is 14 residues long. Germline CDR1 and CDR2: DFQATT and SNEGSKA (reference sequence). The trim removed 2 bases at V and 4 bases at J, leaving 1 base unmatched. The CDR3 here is CSARLAGGADTQYF. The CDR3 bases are TGCAGTGCTAGACTAGCGGGAGGGGCAGATACGCAGTATTTT.

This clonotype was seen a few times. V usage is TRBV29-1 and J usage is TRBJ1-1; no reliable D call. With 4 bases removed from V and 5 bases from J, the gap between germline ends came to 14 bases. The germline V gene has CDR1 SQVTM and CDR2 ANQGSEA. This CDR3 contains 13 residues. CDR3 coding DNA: TGCAGCGTTGGACAAGGACCCCAAACTGAAGCTTTCTTT. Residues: CSVGQGPQTEAFF.

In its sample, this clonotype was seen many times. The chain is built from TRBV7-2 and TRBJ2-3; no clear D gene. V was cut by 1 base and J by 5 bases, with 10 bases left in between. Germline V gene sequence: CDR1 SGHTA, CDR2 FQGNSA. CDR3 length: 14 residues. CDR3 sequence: CASSLEEVGDTQYF. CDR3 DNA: TGTGCCAGCAGCTTAGAAGAGGTGGGAGATACGCAGTATTTT.

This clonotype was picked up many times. CDR3: CASSPVQSGNTIYF. The CDR3 DNA is TGCGCCAGCAGCCCGGTTCAATCTGGAAACACCATATATTTT. The chain is built from TRBV4-1 and TRBJ1-3, with D unclear. CDR1 is MGHRA, CDR2 YSYEKL, per germline. The CDR3 sequence is 14 residues long. The V end lost 4 bases, the J end lost 1 base, and 8 bases lay between the germline ends.

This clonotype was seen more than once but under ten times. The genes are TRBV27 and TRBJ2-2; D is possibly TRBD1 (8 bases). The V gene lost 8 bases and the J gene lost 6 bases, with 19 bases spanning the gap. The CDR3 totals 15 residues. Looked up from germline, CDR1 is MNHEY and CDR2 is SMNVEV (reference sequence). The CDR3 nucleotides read TGTGCCAGCGGCTGGACAGGGAGGGGCCCCGGGGAGCTGTTTTTT. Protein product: CASGWTGRGPGELFF.

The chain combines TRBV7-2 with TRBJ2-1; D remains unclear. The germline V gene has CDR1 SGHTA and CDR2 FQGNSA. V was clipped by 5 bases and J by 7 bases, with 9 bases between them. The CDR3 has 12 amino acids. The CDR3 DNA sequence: TGTGCCAGCAGCACTGAGCTAAATGAGCAGTTCTTC. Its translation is CASSTELNEQFF.

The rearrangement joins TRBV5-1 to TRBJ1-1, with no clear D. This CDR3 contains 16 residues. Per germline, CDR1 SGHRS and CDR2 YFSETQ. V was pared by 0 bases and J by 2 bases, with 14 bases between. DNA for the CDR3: TGCGCCAGCAGCTTGGTAATGGCAGGTAAAAACACTGAAGCTTTCTTT. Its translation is CASSLVMAGKNTEAFF.

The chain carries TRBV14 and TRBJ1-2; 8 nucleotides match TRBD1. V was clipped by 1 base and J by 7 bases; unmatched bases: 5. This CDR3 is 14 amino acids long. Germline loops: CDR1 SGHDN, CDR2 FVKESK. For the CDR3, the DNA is TGTGCCAGCAGCCAAGGCAGACAGGGGTCTGGCTACACCTTC. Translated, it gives CASSQGRQGSGYTF.

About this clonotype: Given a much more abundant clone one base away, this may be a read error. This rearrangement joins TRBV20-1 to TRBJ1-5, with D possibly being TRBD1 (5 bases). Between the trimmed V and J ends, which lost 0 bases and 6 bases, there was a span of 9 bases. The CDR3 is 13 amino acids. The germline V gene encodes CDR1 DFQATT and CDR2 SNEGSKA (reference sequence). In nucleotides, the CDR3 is TGCAGTGCTAGAGAGGCAAGGGGTCAGCCCCAGCATTTT. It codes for CSAREARGQPQHF.

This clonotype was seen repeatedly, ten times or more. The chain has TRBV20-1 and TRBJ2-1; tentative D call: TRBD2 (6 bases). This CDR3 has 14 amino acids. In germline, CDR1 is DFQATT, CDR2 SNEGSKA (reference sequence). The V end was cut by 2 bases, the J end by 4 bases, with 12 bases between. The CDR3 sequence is CSARSLSGYNEQFF. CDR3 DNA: TGCAGTGCTAGAAGTCTTAGCGGATACAATGAGCAGTTCTTC.

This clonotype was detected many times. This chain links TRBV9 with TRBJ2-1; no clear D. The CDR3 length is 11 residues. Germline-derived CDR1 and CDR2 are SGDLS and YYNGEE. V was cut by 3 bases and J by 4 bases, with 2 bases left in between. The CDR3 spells CASSGYNEQFF. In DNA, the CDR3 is TGTGCCAGCAGCGGGTACAATGAGCAGTTCTTC.

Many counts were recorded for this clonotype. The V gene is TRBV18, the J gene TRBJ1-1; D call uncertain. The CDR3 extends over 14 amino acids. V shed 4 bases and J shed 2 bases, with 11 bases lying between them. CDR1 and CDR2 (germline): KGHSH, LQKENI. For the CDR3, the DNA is TGTGCCAGCTCACGATTGAAAGACAACACTGAAGCTTTCTTT. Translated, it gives CASSRLKDNTEAFF.